This T cell receptor beta chain derives from a study of blood T cell repertoires in COVID-19. Overall study: The cDNA or gDNA used as material had been derived from T cells, B-cell-depleted T cells, or PBMCs.

There are 13 residues in the CDR3. Germline CDR1 is SNHLY and CDR2 is FYNNEI. The germline V and J ends were trimmed by 4 bases and 3 bases, with 6 bases remaining between them. Original methodology: Amplification from reference gene primers served as the basis for estimated nucleated cell counts. The method was immunoSEQ multiplex PCR; TCRdb's version includes in-frame clones alone and lacks a portion of them. That table is the source of V, J and clone size, and D and trimming were worked out from the DNA. The sample lists roughly 100,000 clones, 85% occurring once. The chain uses TRBV2 and TRBJ2-2, with D possibly TRBD2 on 6 matching bases. This sequence was found in a middle-aged man with acute or convalescent COVID-19. Sequencing was performed on peripheral blood. In nucleotides, the CDR3 is TGTGCCAGCAGTGCGGGGGACACCGGGGAGCTGTTTTTT. Translating it yields CASSAGDTGELFF. Supplemented by reference TRBV2 and TRBJ2-2, the full variable domain reads EPEVTQTPSHQVTQMGQEVILRCVPISNHLYFYWYRQILGQKVEFLVSFYNNEISEKSEIFDDQFSVERPDGSNFTLKIRSTKLEDSAMYFCASSAGDTGELFFGEGSRLTVL.